This T cell receptor beta chain was sequenced in a study of cytomegalovirus exposure and HLA in healthy donors. Using immunoSEQ multiplex PCR, the repertoire was profiled, and TCRdb retains in-frame clones only, with some absent. The profile shows fewer than 250,000 clones, around nine tenths of them singletons. With respect to this clone: The antigen is not known.

Germline V lookup: CDR1 LGHNA, CDR2 YSLEER. V was cut by 0 bases and J by 1 base, with 9 bases left in between. This CDR3 region has 15 residues. Study findings and constraints: Rarity held for most TCR sequences, but there were some public TCRs that occurred in many donors. CMV antigen specificity was confirmed in vitro for three CMV-associated chains. The tendency of first-cohort TCR clusters to co-occur in the 120 validation repertoires was identified by a subsequent analysis. With high specificity and sensitivity, the classifier reportedly diagnosed cytomegalovirus status.

The clonotype comes from a man between 18 and 29 years old in good health and CMV-seronegative. The rearrangement links TRBV4-3 to TRBJ1-1; no firm D call. Sequences were obtained from PBMCs. CDR3 region: CASSQDEGPNTEAFF. CDR3 DNA sequence: TGCGCCAGCAGCCAAGATGAGGGTCCGAACACTGAAGCTTTCTTT.